These 23 T cell receptor beta chains came from one sample sequenced in a study of cytomegalovirus exposure and HLA in healthy donors. 13 Jbeta primers and 60 Vbeta primers were used for the PCR. Here immunoSEQ multiplex PCR was the method, and the copy in TCRdb shows in-frame clones only, minus some. The sample table sets out tens of thousands of clones. Sequencing was done on a sample of PBMCs. Receptors were obtained from a man aged 18 to 30 in good health and CMV-seropositive.

The rearrangement links TRBV5-4 to TRBJ1-4, with D maybe TRBD1 (6 bases). Germline CDR1 is SGHNT and CDR2 is YYREEE (reference sequence). The CDR3 consists of 14 residues. V was trimmed by 4 bases and J by 4 bases, leaving 11 bases between them. This CDR3 reads CASSVRGLNEKLFF. In DNA form, the CDR3 reads TGTGCCAGCAGCGTCAGGGGCCTTAATGAAAAACTGTTTTTT.

J is TRBJ1-1 and V is TRBV4-2; D call uncertain. Germline V lookup: CDR1 LGHNA, CDR2 YNFKEQ. Trimming took off 6 bases at V and 9 bases at J, with 14 bases between the two ends. The CDR3 has 12 amino acids. The CDR3 loop reads CASRGKTRKAFF. CDR3 coding DNA: TGTGCCAGCAGGGGTAAGACAAGAAAAGCTTTCTTT.

V gene TRBV19 combines with J gene TRBJ1-1; 7 nucleotides line up with TRBD1. The junction had 15 bases not matched to a gene; V was cut back by 4 bases and J by 7 bases. The CDR3 has 16 residues. CDR1 and CDR2 (germline): LNHDA, SQIVND (reference sequence). The CDR3 DNA reads as TGTGCCAGTAGTACAGGGACAGACGCTTTGAGGGGTGAAGCTTTCTTT. It specifies CASSTGTDALRGEAFF.

This sequence joins TRBV7-2 and TRBJ2-7; 10 bases align to TRBD1. The V gene's germline CDR1 is SGHTA and CDR2 FQGNSA. The CDR3 contains 15 residues. V was pared by 5 bases and J by 3 bases, with 7 bases of the junction left unmatched. The CDR3 DNA reads TGTGCCAGCAGCCCCGGGACAGGGGTTTTCTACGAGCAGTACTTC. This sequence encodes CASSPGTGVFYEQYF.

The J gene is TRBJ1-1, the V gene TRBV5-4, with D possibly matching TRBD1 (6 bases). Germline-derived CDR1 and CDR2 are SGHNT and YYREEE (reference sequence). The CDR3 has 15 residues. With 4 bases removed from V and 1 base from J, the gap between germline ends came to 14 bases. This CDR3 is CASSPSLDRNTEAFF. CDR3 coding DNA: TGTGCCAGCAGCCCCTCTTTGGACAGGAACACTGAAGCTTTCTTT.

The rearrangement uses TRBV5-1 and TRBJ2-1; possible D gene TRBD2, 5 bases. The CDR3 has 14 amino acids. In germline, CDR1 is SGHRS, CDR2 YFSETQ. V was pared by 3 bases and J by 4 bases, with 11 bases between. The CDR3: CASSSGNTYNEQFF. The CDR3 DNA is TGCGCCAGCAGCTCGGGGAATACATACAATGAGCAGTTCTTC.

The chain combines TRBV9 with TRBJ1-1; tentatively, D is TRBD1 (6 bases). Germline CDR1 is SGDLS and CDR2 is YYNGEE. The CDR3 has 14 residues. V lost 3 bases and J lost 2, with 11 bases in between. The chain's CDR3 is CASSAGQLNTEAFF. CDR3 DNA: TGTGCCAGCAGCGCGGGACAATTAAACACTGAAGCTTTCTTT.

The V and J genes are TRBV30 and TRBJ1-3; TRBD1 matches 7 bases. The length of the CDR3 is 17 residues. The germline V gene encodes CDR1 GTSNPN and CDR2 SVGIG (reference sequence). The V and J ends lost 0 bases and 3 bases, in that order; junction bases with no gene match: 11. The chain's CDR3 is CAWSVGQLILGGNTIYF. DNA of the CDR3: TGTGCCTGGAGTGTGGGACAGCTGATCCTTGGTGGAAACACCATATATTTT.

J is TRBJ2-7 and V is TRBV18; unclear D gene. The V end lost 0 bases, the J end lost 2 bases, and 8 bases lay between the germline ends. There are 14 residues in the CDR3. CDR1 and CDR2 from the germline V gene are KGHSH and LQKENI. The CDR3 coding sequence is TGTGCCAGCTCACCACCCAGCGTCACCTACGAGCAGTACTTC. Protein: CASSPPSVTYEQYF.

The gene calls are TRBV25-1 and TRBJ2-1; possible D gene TRBD1, 5 bases. The germline gives CDR1 MGHDK, CDR2 SYGVNS. This CDR3 has 15 amino acids. V was trimmed by 3 bases and J by 5 bases, leaving 14 bases between them. The CDR3: CASSDPRTPDNEQFF. CDR3 DNA sequence: TGTGCCAGCAGTGATCCGAGGACACCTGACAATGAGCAGTTCTTC.

The rearrangement uses TRBV6-1 and TRBJ1-6; D is unclear. Germline assignment: CDR1 MNHNS and CDR2 SASEGT. With 0 bases removed from V and 10 bases from J, the gap between germline ends came to 16 bases. The CDR3 runs to 16 residues. The CDR3 loop is CASSEAPGGERSPLHF. As DNA, the CDR3 is TGTGCCAGCAGTGAAGCGCCCGGCGGGGAGAGGTCACCCCTCCACTTT.

The CDR3 sequence: CASSSQLAGRNNEQFF. The CDR3 DNA sequence: TGTGCCAGCAGCTCCCAACTAGCGGGCCGGAACAATGAGCAGTTCTTC. The rearrangement links TRBV13 to TRBJ2-1; 9 nucleotides align to TRBD2. The CDR3 extends over 16 amino acids. The junction had 9 bases not matched to a gene; V was cut back by 4 bases and J by 5 bases. The V gene's germline CDR1 is PRHDT and CDR2 FYEKMQ (reference sequence).

The chain combines TRBV6-6 with TRBJ1-5; TRBD1 is a possible D gene (6 bases). The CDR3 spans 13 residues. CDR1 MNHNY and CDR2 SVGAGI come from the germline V gene (reference sequence). Trimming left V 2 bases short and J 4 bases short, with 6 bases between. The CDR3 sequence: CASSYGQNQPQHF. CDR3 DNA: TGTGCCAGCAGTTACGGACAGAATCAGCCCCAGCATTTT.

V is TRBV5-6 and J is TRBJ1-2; TRBD1 matches 7 bases. The ends lost 4 bases at V and 5 bases at J; junction bases unmatched: 5. The germline V gene encodes CDR1 SGHDT and CDR2 YYEEEE. The CDR3 spans 13 residues. The CDR3 DNA reads as TGTGCCAGCAGCGCGGGGACAGAATATGGCTACACCTTC. The encoded protein is CASSAGTEYGYTF.

The chain couples TRBV7-3 to TRBJ2-1; 8 nucleotides line up with TRBD2. Germline CDR1 is SGHTA and CDR2 is FQGTGA. CDR3 length: 14 amino acids. V trimming: 4 bases; J trimming: 2 bases; junction bases outside the gene matches: 1. This CDR3 reads CASSSGGPYNEQFF. CDR3 nucleotide sequence: TGTGCCAGCAGCTCGGGGGGGCCCTACAATGAGCAGTTCTTC.

The V gene is TRBV9, the J gene TRBJ2-6; D unclear. V dropped 3 bases and J dropped 6 bases, with 7 bases sitting between them. In germline, CDR1 is SGDLS, CDR2 YYNGEE. The CDR3 is 13 amino acids. The CDR3 is CASSDSKANVLTF. CDR3 nucleotides: TGTGCCAGCAGCGACTCTAAGGCCAACGTCCTGACTTTC.

The chain has TRBV2 and TRBJ1-4; 7 nucleotides align to TRBD1. V lost 5 bases to trimming and J lost 8 bases; unmatched junction nucleotides: 8. The CDR3 has 14 residues. Germline V gene sequence: CDR1 SNHLY, CDR2 FYNNEI. The CDR3 DNA is TGTGCCAGCAGTCTCCAGGGGGTAGGGGAAAAACTGTTTTTT. Its protein is CASSLQGVGEKLFF.

This chain connects TRBV5-1 to TRBJ1-2; 10 bases agree with TRBD1. V trimming: 4 bases; J trimming: 2 bases; junction bases outside the gene matches: 5. From germline, CDR1 is SGHRS and CDR2 YFSETQ. The length of the CDR3 is 15 residues. The chain's CDR3 is CASSGKDRGNYGYTF. CDR3 coding DNA: TGCGCCAGCAGCGGAAAGGACAGGGGGAACTATGGCTACACCTTC.

The chain couples TRBV4-1 to TRBJ1-1, with a tentative D call TRBD1 (6 bases). The germline V gene encodes CDR1 MGHRA and CDR2 YSYEKL. The CDR3 runs to 16 residues. Trimming cost V 0 bases and J 6 bases, with 17 bases left between them. This CDR3 reads CASSQDFRGGLAEAFF. The CDR3 region has the DNA TGCGCCAGCAGCCAAGATTTCAGAGGGGGATTGGCTGAAGCTTTCTTT.

This sequence joins TRBV28 and TRBJ1-6; D ambiguous. Germline values: CDR1 MDHEN, CDR2 SYDVKM. The CDR3 totals 14 residues. V was cut by 5 bases and J by 6 bases, with 11 bases left in between. The CDR3 sequence is CASSTPRGNSPLHF. The CDR3 DNA is TGTGCCAGCAGTACCCCGCGGGGTAATTCACCCCTCCACTTT.

J is TRBJ1-1 and V is TRBV28; D gene uncertain. This CDR3 is built from 13 residues. CDR1 is MDHEN and CDR2 is SYDVKM in the germline V gene. The V end lost 6 bases, the J end lost 7 bases, and 15 bases lay between the germline ends. The CDR3 protein is CASRRLLEREAFF. The CDR3 nucleotides read TGTGCCAGCAGACGACTTCTTGAACGTGAAGCTTTCTTT. Full variable domain (outside the CDR3, taken from reference TRBV28 and TRBJ1-1): DVKVTQSSRYLVKRTGEKVFLECVQDMDHENMFWYRQDPGLGLRLIYFSYDVKMKEKGDIPEGYSVSREKKERFSLILESASTNQTSMYLCASRRLLEREAFFGQGTRLTVV.

The V call is TRBV5-4, the J call TRBJ2-2, with D uncertain. Germline assignment: CDR1 SGHNT and CDR2 YYREEE (reference sequence). Trimming took 4 bases from V and 4 from J, leaving 14 bases between them. This CDR3 contains 15 residues. CDR3 in DNA: TGTGCCAGCAGCGATCCCGAAGCGAGCACCGGGGAGCTGTTTTTT. It yields the protein CASSDPEASTGELFF.

V usage is TRBV15 and J usage is TRBJ2-7; D is possibly TRBD2 (6 bases). Trimming shortened V by 5 bases and J by 6 bases, and 14 bases separated the two germline ends. The CDR3 covers 13 residues. From germline, CDR1 is LNHNV and CDR2 YYDKDF (reference sequence). In nucleotides, the CDR3 is TGTGCCACCAGCGCACCGGAGGGGAGCGAGCAGTACTTC. It codes for CATSAPEGSEQYF. The variable domain in full, completed from reference TRBV15 and TRBJ2-7, reads DAMVIQNPRYQVTQFGKPVTLSCSQTLNHNVMYWYQQKSSQAPKLLFHYYDKDFNNEADTPDNFQSRRPNTSFCFLDIRSPGLGDTAMYLCATSAPEGSEQYFGPGTRLTVT.